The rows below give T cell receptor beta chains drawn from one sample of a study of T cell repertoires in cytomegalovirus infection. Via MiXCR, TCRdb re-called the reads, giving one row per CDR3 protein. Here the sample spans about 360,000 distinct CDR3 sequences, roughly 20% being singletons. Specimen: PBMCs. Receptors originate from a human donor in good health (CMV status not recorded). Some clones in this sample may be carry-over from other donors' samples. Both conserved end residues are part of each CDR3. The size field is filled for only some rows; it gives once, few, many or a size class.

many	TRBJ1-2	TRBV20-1	CSARLGQAYGYTF
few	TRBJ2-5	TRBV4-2	CASSQEYGGEETQYF
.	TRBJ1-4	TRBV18	CASSLGTGDEKLFF
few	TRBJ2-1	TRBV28	CAAAEGVENEQFF
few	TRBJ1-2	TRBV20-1	CSVFSGGGGYTF
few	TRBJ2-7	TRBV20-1	CSASASGTGSYEQYF
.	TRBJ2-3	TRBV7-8	CASSFGTSGWAQDTQYF
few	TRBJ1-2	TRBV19	CASSIWRTGHYGYTF
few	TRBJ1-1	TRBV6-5	CASKVARGTEAFF
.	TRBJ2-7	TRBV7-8	CASSLVASEQYF
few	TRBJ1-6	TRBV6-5	CASATGGIYNSPLHF
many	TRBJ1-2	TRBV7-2	CASSLGHINYGYTF
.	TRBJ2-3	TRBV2	CASRTGGEDTQYF
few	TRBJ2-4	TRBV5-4	CASSSVGAKNIQYF
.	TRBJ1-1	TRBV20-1	CSAYTDMNTEAFF
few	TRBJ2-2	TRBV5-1	CASSLSTGAAGELFF
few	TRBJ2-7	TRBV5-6	CASSWEGEQYF
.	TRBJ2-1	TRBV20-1	CSASFFQTADNEQFF
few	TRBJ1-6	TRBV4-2	CASSQARSELNSPLHF
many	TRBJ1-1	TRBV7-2	CASSWSGGGSEAFF